The clone carrying this T cell receptor beta chain occurred once. Its antigen is unknown. The data were obtained in a study of shared clonotypes between healthy human individuals. Overall study findings and caveats: Naive CD4 clonotype sharing across four donors was 4% to 5%. Represented genetic and exposure-history diversity was restricted by having few donors.

With 3 bases removed from V and 0 bases from J, the gap between germline ends came to 7 bases. This CDR3 spans 13 amino acids. Germline V gene lookup returns CDR1 SGHRS and CDR2 YFSETQ. Replicate PCRs for sorted subsets used about 200 ng DNA; this equaled tens of thousands of T cell genomes. Sequencing was performed with immunoSEQ multiplex PCR; in TCRdb, only in-frame clones are kept and a portion is missing. Among roughly 2.2 million clones listed, roughly 92% were seen once. Memory CD4+ cells were the fraction left after CD45RA+ naive selection. Sequenced: naive CD4+ T cells from PBMCs. The subset denotes: CD45RA+ positively selected. The V and J genes are TRBV5-1 and TRBJ2-7; D remains unclear. This receptor was identified in a man between 18 and 35 years old in good health. Some clones in this sample may be carry-over from other donors' samples. CDR3 nucleotides: TGCGCCAGCAGCTCACGGACCTCCTACGAGCAGTACTTC. Protein sequence: CASSSRTSYEQYF.